This T cell receptor beta chain originates from a study of CD8 T cells in ankylosing spondylitis. Study findings and constraints: The disease-linked clones had a CD8+ phenotype and low blood frequencies. Seemingly characteristic of ankylosing spondylitis blood was a TCR beta motif consisting of about 8 highly homologous variants. Matched ankylosing spondylitis synovial fluid reportedly showed significant enrichment of disease-linked clones.

In TCRdb, the 5' RACE reads were re-called with MiXCR into one record per CDR3 protein. In the table there are 50,000 to 70,000 distinct CDR3 sequences, under 7.5% of which are singletons. In this sample, this clonotype turned up many times. Its antigen is as yet unknown. The sample comprised synovial fluid, either unsorted or a sorted T cell fraction (not recorded which). The TCR comes from a male donor with ankylosing spondylitis.

DNA for the CDR3: TGTGCCTGGAACCGAGCGGGAGGCCCCTACGAGCAGTACTTC. This codes for CAWNRAGGPYEQYF. The chain links TRBV30 to TRBJ2-7, with 9 bases identical to TRBD2. Germline V lookup: CDR1 GTSNPN, CDR2 SVGIG (reference sequence). CDR3 length equals 14 residues. Trimming at V came to 4 bases and at J to 2 bases, leaving 6 bases not matched to a gene.